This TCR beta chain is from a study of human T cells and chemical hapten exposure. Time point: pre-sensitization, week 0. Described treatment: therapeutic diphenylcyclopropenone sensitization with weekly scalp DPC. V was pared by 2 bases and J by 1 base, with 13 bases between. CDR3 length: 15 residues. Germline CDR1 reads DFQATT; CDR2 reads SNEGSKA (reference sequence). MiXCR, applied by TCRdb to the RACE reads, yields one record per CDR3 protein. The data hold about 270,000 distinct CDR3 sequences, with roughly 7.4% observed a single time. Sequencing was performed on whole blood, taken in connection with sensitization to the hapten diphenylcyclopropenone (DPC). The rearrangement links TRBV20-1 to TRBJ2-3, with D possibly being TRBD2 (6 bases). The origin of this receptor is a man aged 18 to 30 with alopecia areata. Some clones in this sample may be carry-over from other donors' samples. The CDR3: CSARRASAGTDTQYF. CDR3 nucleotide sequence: TGCAGTGCTAGACGGGCTAGCGCGGGCACAGATACGCAGTATTTT.